The 24 T cell receptor beta chains presented below share a single source sample, sequenced in a study of blood T cell repertoires in COVID-19 (dated by TCRdb to the early 2020s). The library was obtained by the immunoSEQ multiplex PCR assay. TCRdb limited this immuneACCESS table to in-frame rearrangements with V and J called. A share of clones is missing; checked studies link under half to unresolved V genes, and the rest is unexplained. The sample table holds around 200,000 clones, of which 84% were seen once. The ten largest clones capture around 18% of the sample. Material: peripheral blood. All receptors come from a woman aged 80 or over with active or convalescent COVID-19.

The rearrangement links TRBV7-3 to TRBJ2-3; a possible D gene is TRBD2 (7 bases). Germline assignment: CDR1 SGHTA and CDR2 FQGTGA. V shed 5 bases and J shed 2 bases, with 14 bases lying between them. This CDR3 has 15 amino acids. The CDR3 nucleotides read TGTGCCAGCAGCCCAGGCGGGGGCCCCACAGATACGCAGTATTTT. Translated: CASSPGGGPTDTQYF.

This clone was seen a handful of times. The V call is TRBV19, the J call TRBJ2-1, with TRBD2 matching 8 bases. J was trimmed by 2 bases and V by 2 bases; bases with no gene match: 11. The CDR3 runs to 18 residues. The germline V gene encodes CDR1 LNHDA and CDR2 SQIVND (reference sequence). The DNA of the CDR3 is TGTGCCAGTAGTATATGGGGGGGGCTAGCGGGTACCTACAATGAGCAGTTCTTC. It is translated as CASSIWGGLAGTYNEQFF.

This chain joins TRBV5-1 and TRBJ2-5; 11 bases are a match to TRBD2. Germline assignment: CDR1 SGHRS and CDR2 YFSETQ. This CDR3 is built from 14 residues. V shed 4 bases, J shed 4 bases, and the junction held 3 bases outside the gene matches. The CDR3 is CASSETSGIETQYF. DNA for the CDR3: TGCGCCAGCAGCGAGACTAGCGGGATAGAGACCCAGTACTTC. Complete variable domain (other parts from reference TRBV5-1 and TRBJ2-5): KAGVTQTPRYLIKTRGQQVTLSCSPISGHRSVSWYQQTPGQGLQFLFEYFSETQRNKGNFPGRFSGRQFSNSRSEMNVSTLELGDSALYLCASSETSGIETQYFGPGTRLLVL.

The chain carries TRBV5-8 and TRBJ1-2; 8 bases match TRBD1. The V segment lost 0 bases and the J segment 4 bases; nucleotides outside the gene matches: 8. Germline V gives CDR1 SGHTS, CDR2 YDEGEE. The CDR3 totals 16 residues. CDR3 DNA: TGTGCCAGCAGCTTGGGGACAGGGAAGAACCGCTATGGCTACACCTTC. Amino acid sequence: CASSLGTGKNRYGYTF.

The V call is TRBV29-1, the J call TRBJ2-1; TRBD2 matches at 8 bases. Germline V CDR1 and CDR2: SQVTM, ANQGSEA. The CDR3 spans 14 residues. The trim removed 4 bases at V and 5 bases at J, leaving 7 bases unmatched. CDR3 sequence: CSVGKTAGDNEQFF. CDR3 DNA: TGCAGCGTTGGGAAAACAGCGGGGGACAATGAGCAGTTCTTC.

The chain combines TRBV15 with TRBJ1-2; 10 bases fit TRBD1. The CDR3 consists of 15 residues. The V and J ends lost 8 bases and 4 bases, in that order; junction bases with no gene match: 10. Per the germline V gene, CDR1 is LNHNV and CDR2 is YYDKDF (reference sequence). CDR3 sequence reads: CATSGTGVIGYGYTF. DNA of the CDR3: TGTGCCACCTCCGGGACAGGGGTAATAGGCTATGGCTACACCTTC.

The rearrangement joins TRBV19 to TRBJ2-6; 10 nucleotides align to TRBD1. Germline V gene data show CDR1 as LNHDA and CDR2 as SQIVND (reference sequence). The CDR3 is made up of 17 amino acids. V lost 4 bases to trimming and J lost 0 bases; unmatched junction nucleotides: 3. Written as DNA, the CDR3 is TGTGCCAGTAGTAGGGACAGGGGTAGCTCTGGGGCCAACGTCCTGACTTTC. Translating gives CASSRDRGSSGANVLTF.

J is TRBJ1-1 and V is TRBV7-8; D uncertain. CDR3 size: 12 residues. Germline assignment: CDR1 SGHVS and CDR2 FQNEAQ. The V and J ends lost 5 bases and 4 bases respectively, with 8 bases between them. The DNA for the CDR3 is TGTGCCAGCAGCCCTCCCCCCACTGAAGCTTTCTTT. Residues: CASSPPPTEAFF.

As to this clone: At one end, the junction sequence differs from germline, possibly due to a read error. V and J are TRBV18 and TRBJ1-1; TRBD1 matches 12 bases. This CDR3 is built from 14 residues. Germline lookup yields CDR1 KGHSH and CDR2 LQKENI. This CDR3 reads CASSPGTGGTEVFF. The CDR3 DNA follows: TGTGCCAGCTCACCCGGGACAGGGGGCACTGAAGTTTTCTTT. The entire variable domain, with the rest obtained from reference TRBV18 and TRBJ1-1, is as follows: NAGVMQNPRHLVRRRGQEARLRCSPMKGHSHVYWYRQLPEEGLKFMVYLQKENIIDESGMPKERFSAEFPKEGPSILRIQQVVRGDSAAYFCASSPGTGGTEVFFGQGTRLTVV.

The V and J genes are TRBV30 and TRBJ1-2, with 9 bases that match TRBD1. There are 15 residues in the CDR3. Germline CDR1 reads GTSNPN; CDR2 reads SVGIG (reference sequence). Trimming at V came to 5 bases and at J to 4 bases, leaving 11 bases not matched to a gene. This CDR3 reads CAWGFRDRALYGYTF. The CDR3, as DNA: TGTGCCTGGGGATTCCGGGACAGGGCTCTCTATGGCTACACCTTC.

V and J are TRBV6-5 and TRBJ1-5; the match to TRBD1 covers 8 bases. Germline assignment: CDR1 MNHEY and CDR2 SVGAGI. This CDR3 contains 15 residues. With V trimmed by 7 bases and J by 2 bases, 7 bases remained unmatched. CDR3 residues: CASTRQGLGNQPQHF. In DNA, the CDR3 is TGTGCCAGCACTAGACAGGGGCTAGGCAATCAGCCCCAGCATTTT.

J is TRBJ2-5 and V is TRBV2, with TRBD2 matching over 8 bases. This CDR3 spans 14 amino acids. After removal of 4 bases from V and 1 base from J, the junction contained 2 bases not matched to a gene. Germline V CDR1 and CDR2: SNHLY, FYNNEI. CDR3 sequence reads: CASSGAGGQETQYF. Here the CDR3 DNA reads TGTGCCAGCAGTGGGGCGGGGGGCCAAGAGACCCAGTACTTC. Supplemented by reference TRBV2 and TRBJ2-5, the full variable domain reads EPEVTQTPSHQVTQMGQEVILRCVPISNHLYFYWYRQILGQKVEFLVSFYNNEISEKSEIFDDQFSVERPDGSNFTLKIRSTKLEDSAMYFCASSGAGGQETQYFGPGTRLLVL.

This clone occurred once. The CDR3 here is CASSLPGAYGNSPLHF. CDR3 bases: TGTGCCAGCAGCTTGCCAGGGGCTTATGGTAATTCACCCCTCCACTTT. The V gene is TRBV7-8, the J gene TRBJ1-6; TRBD1 might be the D (6 bases). Germline assignment: CDR1 SGHVS and CDR2 FQNEAQ. The CDR3 has 16 residues. Trimming removed 3 bases from V and 6 bases from J, with 15 bases in between.

The J gene is TRBJ2-1, the V gene TRBV3-1 (or the pseudogene TRBV3-2), with D hard to call. Trimming took off 0 bases at V and 3 bases at J, with 9 bases between the two ends. The CDR3 runs to 15 residues. From germline, CDR1 is LGHDT and CDR2 YNNKEL (reference sequence). The CDR3 protein is CASSQDLANYNEQFF. CDR3 nucleotides: TGTGCCAGCAGCCAAGATTTGGCCAACTACAATGAGCAGTTCTTC.

The chain recombines TRBV11-3 with TRBJ1-4; perhaps TRBD1 as D (6 bases). Trimming took 4 bases from V and 6 from J, leaving 12 bases between them. CDR3 length: 14 residues. Per the germline V gene, CDR1 is SGHNT and CDR2 is YENEEA. The CDR3 coding sequence is TGTGCCAGCAGCTGGGGGGGGCAGGATGAAAAACTGTTTTTT. It codes for CASSWGGQDEKLFF.

CDR3 sequence reads: CASSARQGLNTGELFF. CDR3 DNA: TGTGCCAGCAGCGCAAGACAGGGATTGAACACCGGGGAGCTGTTTTTT. This chain connects TRBV9 to TRBJ2-2; 7 positions match TRBD1. This CDR3 spans 16 amino acids. V lost 3 bases, J lost 1 base, and 6 bases stayed unmatched. Germline V gives CDR1 SGDLS, CDR2 YYNGEE. Based on the CDR3 plus reference TRBV9 and TRBJ2-2, the full variable domain is DSGVTQTPKHLITATGQRVTLRCSPRSGDLSVYWYQQSLDQGLQFLIQYYNGEERAKGNILERFSAQQFPDLHSELNLSSLELGDSALYFCASSARQGLNTGELFFGEGSRLTVL.

A single count supports this clone. V is TRBV4-2 and J is TRBJ2-2; 11 bases align to TRBD2. Germline V gene data show CDR1 as LGHNA and CDR2 as YNFKEQ. Trimming took 4 bases from V and 6 from J; bases not matched to a gene: 4. This CDR3 is 15 amino acids long. Here the CDR3 DNA reads TGTGCCAGCAGCCTAGCGGGGGGGCCGTCCGGGGAGCTGTTTTTT. Protein sequence: CASSLAGGPSGELFF.

This clone was recorded only once. The chain has TRBV7-8 and TRBJ2-7; a possible D gene is TRBD1 (5 bases). V shed 1 base and J shed 4 bases, with 8 bases lying between them. The CDR3 length is 13 residues. CDR1 is SGHVS and CDR2 is FQNEAQ in the germline V gene. CDR3 coding DNA: TGTGCCAGCAGCTTAGTAGCAGGGTACGAGCAGTACTTC. It encodes CASSLVAGYEQYF.

The chain couples TRBV14 to TRBJ2-3; D is unclear. The CDR3 totals 11 residues. Germline V CDR1 and CDR2: SGHDN, FVKESK. Trimming took off 6 bases at V and 2 bases at J, with 3 bases between the two ends. Written as DNA, the CDR3 is TGTGCCAGCAGTCACACAGATACGCAGTATTTT. Protein product: CASSHTDTQYF.

This sequence joins TRBV2 and TRBJ1-4; tentative D call: TRBD1 (6 bases). Germline CDR1 is SNHLY and CDR2 is FYNNEI. Deletions cut 7 bases from V and 7 bases from J, with 28 bases between. The CDR3 loop spans 18 amino acids. The CDR3: CASNVIAGGGRSFEKLFF. The CDR3 coding sequence is TGTGCCAGCAATGTGATCGCGGGGGGCGGGCGGTCGTTTGAAAAACTGTTTTTT.

The CDR3, as DNA: TGTGCCAGCAGCTTAGTGCGGGGCCCCACAGATACGCAGTATTTT. Amino acids: CASSLVRGPTDTQYF. The chain couples TRBV7-8 to TRBJ2-3; tentative D call: TRBD2 (6 bases). The CDR3 totals 15 residues. V gave up 1 base and J gave up 2 bases, with 10 bases separating them. The germline V gene encodes CDR1 SGHVS and CDR2 FQNEAQ.

The chain joins TRBV30 to TRBJ2-3; D is undetermined. Deletions cut 2 bases from V and 2 bases from J, with 11 bases between. CDR3 length: 14 residues. Germline CDR1 reads GTSNPN; CDR2 reads SVGIG (reference sequence). CDR3 in DNA: TGTGCCTGGAGTTTGAAGGCGGTCACAGATACGCAGTATTTT. This gives the protein CAWSLKAVTDTQYF.

The chain links TRBV12-3 or TRBV12-4 to TRBJ2-2; maybe TRBD2 (5 bases). This CDR3 contains 13 residues. Trimming cost V 5 bases and J 6 bases, with 10 bases left between them. CDR3 residues: CASSPAGAGELFF. The CDR3 nucleotides are TGTGCCAGCAGTCCAGCCGGGGCCGGGGAGCTGTTTTTT.

The chain combines TRBV29-1 with TRBJ2-7, with a weak D call TRBD1 (6 bases). Germline V gene lookup returns CDR1 SQVTM and CDR2 ANQGSEA. There are 11 residues in the CDR3. V was shortened by 6 bases and J by 3 bases, with 9 bases between the two germline ends. The CDR3 sequence: CSVGDNYEQYF. The CDR3 DNA reads TGCAGCGTCGGGGACAACTACGAGCAGTACTTC.